Given below is one T cell receptor beta chain in context. The data originate from a study of PD-1 blockade in classical Hodgkin lymphoma. Study-wide background: Patients were given intravenous nivolumab, 3 mg/kg, every 2 weeks.

Clones were sequenced by immunoSEQ multiplex PCR, and TCRdb holds only the in-frame ones, with some missing. The sample lists just under 1,500 clones, approximately 80% seen once, with approximately 24% in the top ten. Brentuximab vedotin exposure varied among the patients, all of whom had relapsed after autologous stem cell transplantation. Thawed PBMCs were subjected to magnetic negative selection, which yielded isolated CD8+ T cells. CDR1 is MDHEN and CDR2 is SYDVKM in the germline V gene. This CDR3 spans 13 amino acids. V was trimmed by 5 bases and J by 3 bases, leaving 10 bases between them. Sequencing used CD8+ T cells from blood, obtained at baseline. The TCR comes from a human donor with classical Hodgkin lymphoma. The chain uses TRBV28 and TRBJ1-1; D gene uncertain. The DNA of the CDR3 is TGTGCCAGCAGTCACCGGTCATACACTGAAGCTTTCTTT. Encoded protein: CASSHRSYTEAFF.